This entry lists 18 T cell receptor beta chains sequenced from one sample in a study of T cell repertoires in cytomegalovirus infection. From the reads, TCRdb called clonotypes with MiXCR, one entry per CDR3 protein. The data contain fewer than 950,000 distinct CDR3 sequences, around a third of them seen just once; the ten biggest clones take up approximately 13%. These receptors have no identified antigens. The specimen comprised cultured CD8+ T cells from PBMCs, sampled from culture after CMV antigen stimulation. The receptors were gathered from a human donor in good health (CMV status not recorded). Some clones in this sample may be carry-over from other donors' samples.

V and J are TRBV12-5 and TRBJ1-1; a possible D gene is TRBD1 (6 bases). Germline values: CDR1 LGHNT, CDR2 FRNRAP. V was shortened by 7 bases and J by 5 bases, with 11 bases between the two germline ends. This CDR3 has 12 amino acids. The CDR3 region is CASAKGGTEAFF. CDR3 in DNA: TGTGCTAGTGCCAAAGGGGGAACTGAAGCTTTCTTT.

The chain couples TRBV7-2 to TRBJ2-7; the D gene is possibly TRBD2 (6 bases). The CDR3 is made up of 14 amino acids. Trimming took 4 bases from V and 0 from J, leaving 10 bases between them. CDR1 and CDR2 (germline): SGHTA, FQGNSA. The DNA of the CDR3 is TGTGCCAGCAGCTGGGTTAGCGGCTCCTACGAGCAGTACTTC. Its translation: CASSWVSGSYEQYF.

This clonotype appeared a few times. The gene calls are TRBV7-6 and TRBJ2-1; maybe TRBD2 (5 bases). V was clipped by 5 bases and J by 10 bases, with 15 bases between them. Germline loops: CDR1 SGHVS, CDR2 FNYEAQ. CDR3 length: 13 amino acids. The CDR3 here is CASSPRDGVEQFF. Here the CDR3 DNA reads TGTGCCAGCAGCCCGAGGGATGGGGTAGAGCAGTTCTTC.

This clonotype turned up a few times. This rearrangement joins TRBV19 to TRBJ1-1, with TRBD1 as a possible D gene (5 bases). The germline V gene encodes CDR1 LNHDA and CDR2 SQIVND (reference sequence). The CDR3 has 14 residues. V lost 3 bases, J lost 10 bases, and 18 bases lay in between. CDR3 in amino acids: CASSIIDSTRGAFF. CDR3 DNA: TGTGCCAGTAGTATCATCGATTCGACTAGGGGAGCTTTCTTT.

This chain connects TRBV4-1 to TRBJ2-1, with D perhaps given as TRBD1 or TRBD2 (6 bases each). The CDR3 loop spans 16 amino acids. Germline V gene data show CDR1 as MGHRA and CDR2 as YSYEKL. V gave up 1 base and J gave up 3 bases, with 13 bases separating them. CDR3 DNA: TGCGCCAGCAGCCAAGTTGGGGGGCGTTTCTACAATGAGCAGTTCTTC. Translation gives CASSQVGGRFYNEQFF.

The rearrangement uses TRBV3-1 and TRBJ1-2, with a weak D call TRBD1 (5 bases). The CDR3 consists of 14 residues. CDR1 and CDR2 from the germline V gene are LGHDT and YNNKEL (reference sequence). V was clipped by 0 bases and J by 4 bases, with 9 bases between them. The CDR3 DNA reads as TGTGCCAGCAGCCAAGATATCGGGGGCTATGGCTACACCTTC. It specifies CASSQDIGGYGYTF.

J is TRBJ1-1 and V is TRBV27, with 8 nucleotides matching TRBD1. Per germline, CDR1 MNHEY and CDR2 SMNVEV (reference sequence). The CDR3 consists of 11 residues. V was pared by 4 bases and J by 12 bases, with 4 bases of the junction left unmatched. This CDR3 reads CASSSGGETFF. CDR3 in DNA: TGTGCCAGCAGTTCAGGGGGCGAGACTTTCTTT.

This clonotype was observed many times. J is TRBJ1-5 and V is TRBV7-9; 7 bases fit TRBD1. Germline-derived CDR1 and CDR2 are SEHNR and FQNEAQ (reference sequence). The CDR3 extends over 14 amino acids. The V and J ends lost 6 bases and 4 bases, in that order; junction bases with no gene match: 6. The CDR3 is CASSSGGRNQPQHF. The CDR3, as DNA: TGTGCCAGCAGTTCAGGGGGTCGAAATCAGCCCCAGCATTTT.

This clonotype has at least ten counts. The chain couples TRBV7-8 to TRBJ2-5; 10 positions agree with TRBD1. The trim removed 0 bases at V and 2 bases at J, leaving 3 bases unmatched. This CDR3 comprises 16 residues. From germline, CDR1 is SGHVS and CDR2 FQNEAQ. CDR3 sequence (DNA): TGTGCCAGCAGCTTAGCGTGGGACAGGGGTCAAGAGACCCAGTACTTC. Amino acid sequence: CASSLAWDRGQETQYF.

This clonotype showed up just once. The rearrangement uses TRBV28 and TRBJ1-2; 11 bases are a match to TRBD1. Germline loops: CDR1 MDHEN, CDR2 SYDVKM. V lost 6 bases and J lost 3; bases outside the gene matches: 9. This CDR3 contains 16 residues. The CDR3 protein is CASSSGTGGLDYGYTF. Here the CDR3 DNA reads TGTGCCAGCAGCTCTGGGACAGGGGGGCTTGACTATGGCTACACCTTC.

To note about this clonotype: A clone one base away is much larger, so this may be a read error. V usage is TRBV7-9 and J usage is TRBJ2-2, with 7 positions matching TRBD2. This CDR3 has 15 residues. Per the germline V gene, CDR1 is SEHNR and CDR2 is FQNEAQ (reference sequence). The CDR3 protein is CTSSRGVSYTGELFF. CDR3 DNA: TGTACCAGCAGCCGGGGGGTTTCCTACACCGGGGAGCTGTTTTTT.

The table lists this clonotype with a few counts. The rearrangement links TRBV4-1 to TRBJ1-6; 7 positions agree with TRBD1. The CDR3 contains 15 residues. The germline V gene has CDR1 MGHRA and CDR2 YSYEKL. With 0 bases clipped from V and 4 bases from J, the junction kept 0 bases outside the gene matches. CDR3 nucleotide sequence: TGCGCCAGCAGCCAAGAACAGGGGTATAATTCACCCCTCCACTTT. It encodes CASSQEQGYNSPLHF.

This chain joins TRBV9 and TRBJ2-1; 9 bases are a match to TRBD2. After removal of 2 bases from V and 2 bases from J, the junction contained 5 bases not matched to a gene. The V gene's germline CDR1 is SGDLS and CDR2 YYNGEE. The CDR3 spans 16 residues. DNA for the CDR3: TGTGCCAGCAGCGTGGAGGCGGGGGGGCCCTACAATGAGCAGTTCTTC. Amino acids: CASSVEAGGPYNEQFF.

The chain joins TRBV5-4 to TRBJ2-1, with D unresolved. Germline V CDR1 and CDR2: SGHNT, YYREEE (reference sequence). V lost 0 bases, J lost 2 bases, and 6 bases lay in between. The CDR3 covers 14 residues. This CDR3 is CASSLVAPYNEQFF. The CDR3, as DNA: TGTGCCAGCAGCTTGGTAGCTCCCTACAATGAGCAGTTCTTC. Full variable domain (rest looked up from reference TRBV5-4 and TRBJ2-1): ETGVTQSPTHLIKTRGQQVTLRCSSQSGHNTVSWYQQALGQGPQFIFQYYREEENGRGNFPPRFSGLQFPNYSSELNVNALELDDSALYLCASSLVAPYNEQFFGPGTRLTVL.

This clonotype has only a few counts. This rearrangement joins TRBV6-1 to TRBJ2-3, with D perhaps matching TRBD2 (6 bases). Trimming shortened V by 1 base and J by 6 bases, and 17 bases separated the two germline ends. The CDR3 runs to 16 residues. Germline CDR1 and CDR2: MNHNS and SASEGT. CDR3 sequence reads: CASSEGRGYARDTQYF. As DNA, the CDR3 is TGTGCCAGCAGTGAAGGGCGGGGATATGCGCGCGATACGCAGTATTTT.

This chain links TRBV6-4 with TRBJ2-3; either TRBD1 or TRBD2 may supply D (6 bases each). Between the trimmed V and J ends, which lost 4 bases and 2 bases, there was a span of 13 bases. The V gene's germline CDR1 is MRHNA and CDR2 SNTAGT. The CDR3 extends over 15 amino acids. The CDR3 here is CASSVTGASTDTQYF. DNA for the CDR3: TGTGCCAGCAGTGTCACGGGGGCCTCCACAGATACGCAGTATTTT.

Note on this clonotype: A much more abundant neighbour one base away suggests this may be a read error. V and J are TRBV7-8 and TRBJ2-5, with D possibly being TRBD1 (6 bases). CDR3 length equals 16 residues. Looked up from germline, CDR1 is SGHVS and CDR2 is FQNEAQ. Deletions cut 4 bases from V and 1 base from J, with 16 bases between. The CDR3 DNA follows: TGTGCCAGCAGCTCTCCCGGGACATGTACCCAAGAGACCCAGTACTTC. It codes for CASSSPGTCTQETQYF.

The V call is TRBV9, the J call TRBJ1-2; D ambiguous. V gave up 6 bases and J gave up 2 bases, with 11 bases separating them. The CDR3 covers 13 residues. Germline lookup yields CDR1 SGDLS and CDR2 YYNGEE. Written as DNA, the CDR3 is TGTGCCAGCACCCCGGGCCGAAACTATGGCTACACCTTC. It is translated as CASTPGRNYGYTF. Full variable domain (outside the CDR3, taken from reference TRBV9 and TRBJ1-2): DSGVTQTPKHLITATGQRVTLRCSPRSGDLSVYWYQQSLDQGLQFLIQYYNGEERAKGNILERFSAQQFPDLHSELNLSSLELGDSALYFCASTPGRNYGYTFGSGTRLTVV.